This record covers a single TCR beta chain. RNA was extracted with the RNeasy kit, and a quantity of roughly 0.45 to 1 ug was reverse transcribed using random hexamers. TCRdb reprocessed the immunoSEQ multiplex PCR reads with MiXCR, giving one entry per CDR3 protein. The data show some 400,000 distinct CDR3 sequences, with approximately 85% seen just once and approximately 0.12% held by the top ten. The V gene's germline CDR1 is MNHEY and CDR2 SMNVEV (reference sequence). The ends were cut back, 4 bases at V and 0 bases at J, with 13 bases in the middle. The CDR3 extends over 17 amino acids. This entry comes from a study of CD8 T cells in Susac syndrome.

The rearrangement uses TRBV27 and TRBJ2-6; D unresolved. Sequenced input: CD8+ T cells from PBMCs. This sequence originates from a human donor with multiple sclerosis. The CDR3 here is CASSSLIRYSGANVLTF. The CDR3 DNA reads as TGTGCCAGCAGTTCTTTGATTCGTTACTCTGGGGCCAACGTCCTGACTTTC.